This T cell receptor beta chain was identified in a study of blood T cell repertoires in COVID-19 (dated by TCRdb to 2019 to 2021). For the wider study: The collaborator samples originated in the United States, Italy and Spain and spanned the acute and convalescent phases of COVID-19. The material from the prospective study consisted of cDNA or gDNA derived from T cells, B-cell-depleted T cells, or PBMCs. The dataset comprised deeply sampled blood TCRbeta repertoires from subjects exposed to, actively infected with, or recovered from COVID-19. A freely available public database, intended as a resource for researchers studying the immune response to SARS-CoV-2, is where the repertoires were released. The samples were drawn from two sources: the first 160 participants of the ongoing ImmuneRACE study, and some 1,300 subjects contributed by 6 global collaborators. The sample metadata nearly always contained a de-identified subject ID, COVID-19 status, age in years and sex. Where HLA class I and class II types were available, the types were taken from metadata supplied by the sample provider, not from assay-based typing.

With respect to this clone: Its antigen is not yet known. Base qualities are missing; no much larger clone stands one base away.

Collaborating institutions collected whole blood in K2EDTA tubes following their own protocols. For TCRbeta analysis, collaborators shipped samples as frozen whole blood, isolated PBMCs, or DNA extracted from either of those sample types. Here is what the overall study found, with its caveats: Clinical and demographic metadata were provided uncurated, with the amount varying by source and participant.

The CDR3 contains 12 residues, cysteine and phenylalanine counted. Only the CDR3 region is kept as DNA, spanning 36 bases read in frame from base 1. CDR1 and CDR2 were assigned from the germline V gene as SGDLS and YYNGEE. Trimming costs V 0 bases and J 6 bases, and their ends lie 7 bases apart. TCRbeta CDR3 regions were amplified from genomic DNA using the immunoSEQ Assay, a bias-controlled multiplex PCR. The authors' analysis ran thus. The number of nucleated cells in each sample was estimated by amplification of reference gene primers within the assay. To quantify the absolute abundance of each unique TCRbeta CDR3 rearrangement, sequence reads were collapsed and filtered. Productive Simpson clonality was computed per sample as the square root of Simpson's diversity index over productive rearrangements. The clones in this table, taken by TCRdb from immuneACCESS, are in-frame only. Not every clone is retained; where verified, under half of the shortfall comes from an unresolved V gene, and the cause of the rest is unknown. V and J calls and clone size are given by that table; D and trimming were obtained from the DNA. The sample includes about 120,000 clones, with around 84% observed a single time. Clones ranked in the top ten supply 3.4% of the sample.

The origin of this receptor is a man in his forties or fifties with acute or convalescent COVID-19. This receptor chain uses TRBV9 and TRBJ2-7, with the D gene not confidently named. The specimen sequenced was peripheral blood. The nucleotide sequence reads TGTGCCAGCAGCGTAGGAGATGGCGAGCAGTACTTC. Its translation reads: CASSVGDGEQYF.